The clone carrying this T cell receptor (beta chain) has just a few counts. A read error may account for a junction end that differs from germline. This specimen comes from a study of blood T cells in healthy people across ages. This CDR3 region has 14 residues. Germline CDR1 is SSHAT and CDR2 is FNYEAQ (reference sequence). A second PCR, run for about 6 to 12 cycles, used a sample-barcoded 5' primer plus a J-beta primer mix. Carrying 12 random nucleotides, a template-switch adaptor labeled each individual cDNA molecule. A single record per CDR3 protein comes from TCRdb applying MiXCR to the 5' RACE reads. The table lists fewer than 950,000 distinct CDR3 sequences, under 40% of them singletons. The study drew donors from healthy Caucasian individuals in Russia aged roughly 6 to 90. Each donor had approximately 10 milliliters of peripheral blood drawn. Total RNA was extracted at no less than 6 micrograms per sample.

The rearrangement joins TRBV7-7 to TRBJ2-7, with 9 bases lining up with TRBD2. The source material was blood. This clonotype was sampled from a man younger than 35 in good health. CDR3: CASSLAGGQNEQYF. CDR3 coding DNA: TGTGCTAGCAGCTTGGCGGGGGGGCAAAATGAGCAGTACTTC. The full variable domain, rest sourced from reference TRBV7-7 and TRBJ2-7, is GAGVSQSPRYKVTKRGQDVTLRCDPISSHATLYWYQQALGQGPEFLTYFNYEAQPDKSGLPSDRFSAERPEGSISTLTIQRTEQRDSAMYRCASSLAGGQNEQYFGPGTRLTVT.